These 11 T cell receptor beta chains share one sample of origin, sequenced in a study of blood T cell repertoires in COVID-19. Data came from immunoSEQ multiplex PCR; TCRdb stores just in-frame clones and leaves some out. Among about 98,000 clones listed, 81% were seen once. The source material was peripheral blood. These receptor sequences come from a woman older than 75 with acute or convalescent COVID-19.

The chain combines TRBV24-1 with TRBJ2-3; 8 nucleotides match TRBD2. The CDR3 has 16 amino acids. Per the germline V gene, CDR1 is KGHDR and CDR2 is SFDVKD. J gave up 1 base and V 0 bases, and 2 bases lay outside the gene matches. Written as DNA, the CDR3 is TGTGCCACCAGTGATTTGGAAGCGGGGGGCACAGATACGCAGTATTTT. As protein: CATSDLEAGGTDTQYF.

The J gene is TRBJ2-1, the V gene TRBV28; a weak D match, TRBD2 (7 bases). Per germline, CDR1 MDHEN and CDR2 SYDVKM. The V end was cut by 4 bases, the J end by 6 bases, with 16 bases between. This CDR3 is 15 amino acids long. Here the CDR3 reads CASSSPRGAVNEQFF. CDR3 DNA: TGTGCCAGCAGTTCCCCCCGGGGGGCTGTCAATGAGCAGTTCTTC.

The chain is built from TRBV28 and TRBJ2-7; 7 nucleotides match TRBD1. The CDR3 sequence is 13 residues long. Trimming removed 5 bases from V and 5 bases from J; junction bases left unmatched: 6. CDR1 and CDR2 (germline): MDHEN, SYDVKM. The CDR3 region has the DNA TGTGCCAGCAGTCCTCAGGGGGTCCACGAGCAGTACGTC. It specifies CASSPQGVHEQYV.

The J gene is TRBJ2-7, the V gene TRBV6-2 or TRBV6-3; TRBD1 aligns across 8 bases. The V gene end was trimmed by 6 bases and the J gene end by 2 bases; junction bases not matched to a gene: 6. Germline CDR1 and CDR2: MNHEY and SVGEGT. The CDR3 consists of 14 residues. Here the CDR3 reads CASSQRTGTYEQYV. The CDR3 bases are TGTGCCAGCAGCCAACGGACAGGGACCTACGAGCAGTACGTC.

This clone was seen a handful of times. This chain uses TRBV5-6 with TRBJ1-4; D is ambiguous. CDR3 size: 14 residues. Deletions cut 0 bases from V and 4 bases from J, with 7 bases between. Germline values: CDR1 SGHDT, CDR2 YYEEEE. DNA of the CDR3: TGTGCCAGCAGCTTGGACAGCTTTAATGAAAAACTGTTTTTT. Translation gives CASSLDSFNEKLFF.

V is TRBV19 and J is TRBJ2-3; a weak D match, TRBD1 (6 bases). Germline V gene data show CDR1 as LNHDA and CDR2 as SQIVND (reference sequence). The CDR3 is made up of 17 amino acids. The germline V and J ends were trimmed by 0 bases and 0 bases, with 13 bases remaining between them. The CDR3 region is CASSIDLYGQSTDTQYF. The CDR3 DNA is TGTGCCAGTAGTATAGATCTGTATGGACAGAGCACAGATACGCAGTATTTT. The full variable domain, with the rest looked up from reference TRBV19 and TRBJ2-3, is DGGITQSPKYLFRKEGQNVTLSCEQNLNHDAMYWYRQDPGQGLRLIYYSQIVNDFQKGDIAEGYSVSREKKESFPLTVTSAQKNPTAFYLCASSIDLYGQSTDTQYFGPGTRLTVL.

The chain employs TRBV9 and TRBJ1-1; no reliable D call. V dropped 3 bases and J dropped 0 bases, with 12 bases sitting between them. The CDR3 is 15 amino acids. Germline V gene data show CDR1 as SGDLS and CDR2 as YYNGEE. CDR3 protein: CASSATSGMNTEAFF. CDR3 bases: TGTGCCAGCAGCGCAACCTCGGGGATGAACACTGAAGCTTTCTTT.

The chain employs TRBV18 and TRBJ1-6, with 8 bases aligning to TRBD1. The CDR3 covers 15 residues. Germline CDR1 reads KGHSH; CDR2 reads LQKENI. V shed 3 bases, J shed 9 bases, and the junction held 7 bases outside the gene matches. In nucleotides, the CDR3 is TGTGCCAGCTCACCGCTGGACAGGGAGAGTTCACCCCTCCACTTT. As protein: CASSPLDRESSPLHF.

The chain carries TRBV7-2 and TRBJ1-5; 8 bases are shared with TRBD1. The CDR3 totals 15 residues. V gave up 5 bases and J gave up 2 bases; unmatched junction bases: 5. Per germline, CDR1 SGHTA and CDR2 FQGNSA. DNA for the CDR3: TGTGCCAGCAGCACCCAGACAGGGGGCAATCAGCCCCAGCATTTT. This translates into CASSTQTGGNQPQHF.

This clone has a handful of counts. This rearrangement joins TRBV29-1 to TRBJ1-4, with 10 bases that match TRBD1. The germline CDR1 and CDR2 sequences are SQVTM and ANQGSEA. V dropped 8 bases and J dropped 10; count of bases not matched to a gene: 10. This CDR3 is 13 amino acids long. The CDR3 spells CSTSDRGRGKLFF. The CDR3 DNA reads as TGCAGCACTTCGGACAGGGGGAGGGGAAAACTGTTTTTT.

The rearrangement uses TRBV29-1 and TRBJ2-6; tentative D call: TRBD2 (6 bases). CDR1 SQVTM and CDR2 ANQGSEA come from the germline V gene. CDR3 length: 15 amino acids. V gave up 4 bases and J gave up 0 bases, with 10 bases separating them. The chain's CDR3 is CSVVGGISGANVLTF. The DNA for the CDR3 is TGCAGCGTTGTGGGGGGTATCTCTGGGGCCAACGTCCTGACTTTC.